This T cell receptor beta chain was documented in a study of PD-L1 blockade in urothelial cancer. Study summary: Once treatment had started, blood was analyzed at 3 weeks (second dose) and again at 6 weeks. Whole-study results and caveats: Durable-benefit patients expanded tumor-associated blood clones more at 3 weeks.

A remark on this clone: The antigen remains undetermined.

The V segment lost 4 bases and the J segment 4 bases; nucleotides outside the gene matches: 3. Germline CDR1 SGHKS, CDR2 YYEKEE (reference sequence). The CDR3 has 13 residues. Profiling relied on immunoSEQ multiplex PCR, and the TCRdb table lists in-frame clones only, not all of them. Found here are fewer than 45,000 clones, 82% of them singletons; the top ten hold about 4%. This TCR derives from a man in his 70s with urothelial cancer. The V gene is TRBV5-5, the J gene TRBJ1-2; TRBD1 aligns across 8 bases. Sequenced material: PBMCs, taken around atezolizumab (anti-PD-L1) treatment. The CDR3 loop reads CASSRTGGYGYTF. As DNA, the CDR3 is TGTGCCAGCAGCCGTACAGGGGGCTATGGCTACACCTTC.